This is a list of T cell receptor beta chains from one sample in a study of T cell repertoires in cytomegalovirus infection. TCRdb reprocessed the reads via MiXCR and lists one record per CDR3 protein. The repertoire holds about half a million distinct CDR3 sequences, with roughly a third as singletons. Antigens for these TCRs are unknown. The sample here was cultured PBMCs, taken from culture after CMV antigen stimulation. These receptors originate from a human donor in good health (CMV status not recorded). Some clones in this sample may be carry-over from other donors' samples. The CDR3 runs from the conserved cysteine through the conserved F or W. The D gene is left open where the match is weak. Clone size, where shown, is once, few, many, or a class for clones that have expanded.

j_call clone_size v_call d_call cdr3_aa cdr3_nt
TRBJ1-2 few TRBV19 - CASSPVGGGGYTF TGTGCCAGTAGCCCCGTGGGGGGCGGAGGCTACACCTTC
TRBJ2-1 many TRBV7-2 TRBD2 CASRPQAGGPNEQFF TGTGCCAGTCGGCCTCAGGCGGGAGGGCCTAATGAGCAGTTCTTC
TRBJ2-7 - TRBV2 - CASSEDPSSYEQYF TGTGCCAGCAGTGAGGACCCCAGCTCCTACGAGCAGTACTTC
TRBJ1-6 - TRBV7-9 TRBD1 CASSSPSGQENSPLHF TGTGCCAGCAGCTCTCCATCGGGACAGGAAAATTCACCCCTCCACTTT
TRBJ1-4 - TRBV7-8 TRBD1 CASSYQPGGANNEKLFF TGTGCCAGCAGCTACCAACCAGGGGGCGCCAACAATGAAAAACTGTTTTTT
TRBJ2-3 few TRBV24-1 - CATRARVTDTQYF TGTGCCACCAGGGCTAGAGTCACAGATACGCAGTATTTT
TRBJ2-5 - TRBV10-3 TRBD1 CAITGQGQETQYF TGTGCCATCACGGGACAGGGGCAAGAGACCCAGTACTTC
TRBJ2-7 many TRBV7-9 TRBD1 CASSLAGYRGRRNEQYF TGTGCCAGCAGCTTAGCGGGATACAGGGGGCGCAGGAACGAGCAGTACTTC
TRBJ1-6 - TRBV5-4 - CASSLAAAGNTPLHF TGTGCCAGCAGCTTGGCCGCGGCAGGGAATACACCCCTCCACTTT
TRBJ1-5 - TRBV2 - CASSETGDQPQHF TGTGCCAGCAGTGAAACTGGGGACCAGCCCCAGCATTTT
TRBJ1-1 - TRBV12-5 TRBD1 CASGDGTGNWVGTEAFF TGTGCTAGTGGGGATGGGACAGGGAATTGGGTTGGCACTGAAGCTTTCTTT
TRBJ2-2 few TRBV29-1 TRBD1 CSVPGQGNTGELFF TGCAGCGTACCGGGACAGGGGAACACCGGGGAGCTGTTTTTT
TRBJ2-5 - TRBV7-3 - CASSSAGPQETQYF TGTGCCAGCAGCTCGGCCGGCCCCCAAGAGACCCAGTACTTC
TRBJ1-5 - TRBV4-1 - CASSHRQETNQPQHF TGCGCCAGCAGCCATCGTCAAGAGACTAATCAGCCCCAGCATTTT
TRBJ2-3 few TRBV6-2/TRBV6-3 - CASSSTGTSDTQYF TGTGCCAGCAGCTCGACCGGGACATCGGATACGCAGTATTTT
TRBJ1-1 - TRBV28 - CASRGGGEGNTEAFF TGTGCCAGCAGGGGAGGGGGAGAAGGGAACACTGAAGCTTTCTTT
TRBJ1-5 once TRBV12-3/TRBV12-4 TRBD1 CASSLDRAAKSGNQPQHF TGTGCCAGCAGTCTCGACAGGGCGGCTAAGTCTGGCAATCAGCCCCAGCATTTT